The 4 T cell receptor beta chains in this list originate from one sample, sequenced in a study of shared clonotypes between healthy human individuals. Repertoires were generated with immunoSEQ multiplex PCR, while TCRdb's copy carries only in-frame clones and drops some. Of 2 million to 2.5 million clones in the sample, 93% were seen once. The specimen sequenced was naive CD4+ T cells from PBMCs. Noted subset: CD45RA+ positively selected. The receptors originated from a man younger than 35 in good health. Some clones in this sample may be carry-over from other donors' samples.

V and J are TRBV28 and TRBJ1-2; D is uncertain. Trimming took off 3 bases at V and 5 bases at J, with 13 bases between the two ends. The germline V gene encodes CDR1 MDHEN and CDR2 SYDVKM. The CDR3 has 14 amino acids. As DNA, the CDR3 is TGTGCCAGCAGTTTTGGTCAGCTGAGGTATGGCTACACCTTC. It specifies CASSFGQLRYGYTF.

A single count supports this clone. Given a much more abundant clone one base away, this may be a read error. Other DNA sequences in the sample encode the same CDR3. The gene calls are TRBV18 and TRBJ1-5; the D gene is possibly TRBD1 (5 bases). Germline values: CDR1 KGHSH, CDR2 LQKENI. The CDR3 has 16 amino acids. The DNA for the CDR3 is TGTGCCAGCTCACCGGGAGCTATCCGGGGCAATCAGCCTCAGCATTTT. Amino acid sequence: CASSPGAIRGNQPQHF.

The rearrangement uses TRBV5-1 and TRBJ2-2, with D maybe TRBD2 (6 bases). CDR3 length: 17 residues. V lost 1 base and J 6 bases, leaving 19 bases between the germline ends. Germline V gene data show CDR1 as SGHRS and CDR2 as YFSETQ. The CDR3 is CASSLSSEGLGAGELFF. The CDR3 DNA is TGCGCCAGCAGCTTGTCATCGGAGGGACTCGGAGCCGGGGAGCTGTTTTTT.

This chain joins TRBV28 and TRBJ2-2; 11 nucleotides line up with TRBD2. CDR1 is MDHEN, CDR2 SYDVKM, per germline. V was clipped by 8 bases and J by 7 bases; unmatched bases: 3. The CDR3 has 13 amino acids. The CDR3 region is CASRTSGLGELFF. The CDR3 DNA reads TGTGCCAGCCGGACTAGCGGGCTCGGGGAGCTGTTTTTT.